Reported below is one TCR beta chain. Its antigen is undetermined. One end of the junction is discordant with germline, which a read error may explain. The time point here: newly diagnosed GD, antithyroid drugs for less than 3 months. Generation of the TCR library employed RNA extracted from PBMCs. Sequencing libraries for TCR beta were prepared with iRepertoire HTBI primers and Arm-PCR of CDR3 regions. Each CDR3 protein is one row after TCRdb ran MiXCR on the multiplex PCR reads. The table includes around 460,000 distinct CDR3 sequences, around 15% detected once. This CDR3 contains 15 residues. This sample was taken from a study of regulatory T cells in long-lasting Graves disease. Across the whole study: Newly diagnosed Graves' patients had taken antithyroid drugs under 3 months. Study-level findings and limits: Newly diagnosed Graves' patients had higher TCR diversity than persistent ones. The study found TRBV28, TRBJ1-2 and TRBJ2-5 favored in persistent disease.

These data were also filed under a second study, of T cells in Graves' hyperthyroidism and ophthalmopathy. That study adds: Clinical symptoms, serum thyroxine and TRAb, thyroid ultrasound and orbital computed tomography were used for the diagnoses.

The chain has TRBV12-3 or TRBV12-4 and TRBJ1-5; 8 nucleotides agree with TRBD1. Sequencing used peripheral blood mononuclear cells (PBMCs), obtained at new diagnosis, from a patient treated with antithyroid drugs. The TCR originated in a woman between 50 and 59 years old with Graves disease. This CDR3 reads CASSSTGTGYQPLHF. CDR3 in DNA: TGTGCCAGCAGTTCCACCGGGACAGGCTATCAGCCCCTGCATTTT.